These 18 T cell receptor beta chains were all obtained from the same sample, sequenced in a study of control samples from healthy donors and cancer patients. Some clones are missing from TCRdb's copy, which holds only in-frame ones; the method was immunoSEQ multiplex PCR. The sample records about 77,000 clones, approximately 92% being singletons. The material sequenced was blood. Source of these receptors: an older woman in good health.

This clone occurred once. CDR3 in DNA: TGCGCCAGCAGCTCAGCAGGCTCAGGACGGACTATCTATGGCTACACCTTC. Encoded protein: CASSSAGSGRTIYGYTF. The chain joins TRBV5-1 to TRBJ1-2; D is uncertain. CDR3 length equals 17 residues. Trimming took 3 bases from V and 4 from J, leaving 22 bases between them. CDR1 SGHRS and CDR2 YFSETQ come from the germline V gene.

This clone appeared a single time. The chain couples TRBV7-2 to TRBJ2-1, with TRBD2 matching over 14 bases. With 6 bases clipped from V and 0 bases from J, the junction kept 7 bases outside the gene matches. The CDR3 is made up of 18 amino acids. Per germline, CDR1 SGHTA and CDR2 FQGNSA. CDR3 nucleotide sequence: TGTGCCAGCAGGTATGGACTAGCGGGAGGCCACTCCTACAATGAGCAGTTCTTC. The encoded protein is CASRYGLAGGHSYNEQFF.

The chain employs TRBV11-2 and TRBJ2-1; 9 bases are shared with TRBD1. J gave up 2 bases and V 5 bases, and 10 bases lay outside the gene matches. The CDR3 sequence is 17 residues long. Germline lookup yields CDR1 SGHAT and CDR2 FQNNGV. For the CDR3, the DNA is TGTGCCAGCAGCAGAGGAGACAGGGGGAACACCTACAATGAGCAGTTCTTC. Amino acids: CASSRGDRGNTYNEQFF.

This chain uses TRBV10-3 with TRBJ2-3, with TRBD1 as a possible D gene (5 bases). The CDR3 has 13 residues. Trimming removed 10 bases from V and 0 bases from J, with 11 bases in between. Germline V gene data show CDR1 as ENHRY and CDR2 as SYGVKD. CDR3 in amino acids: CASRAASTDTQYF. CDR3 in DNA: TGTGCCAGCAGGGCAGCTAGCACAGATACGCAGTATTTT.

This clone occurred once. The V call is TRBV7-2, the J call TRBJ2-7; TRBD2 agrees at 8 bases. Germline-derived CDR1 and CDR2 are SGHTA and FQGNSA. CDR3 length equals 16 residues. The V gene end was trimmed by 2 bases and the J gene end by 3 bases; junction bases not matched to a gene: 9. DNA of the CDR3: TGTGCCAGCAGCTTACTAGTCGGAGCGGGGGTCTACGAGCAGTACTTC. Translation: CASSLLVGAGVYEQYF.

A single count supports this clone. The chain has TRBV30 and TRBJ2-7; D ambiguous. The CDR3 loop spans 15 amino acids. CDR1 is GTSNPN and CDR2 is SVGIG in the germline V gene (reference sequence). V gave up 0 bases and J gave up 1 base, with 13 bases separating them. The CDR3 region has the DNA TGTGCCTGGAGTGTAGGCCCACTTGATTCCTACGAGCAGTACTTC. Its translation is CAWSVGPLDSYEQYF.

The chain employs TRBV6-1 and TRBJ1-4, with TRBD1 as a possible D gene (6 bases). The CDR3 is made up of 15 amino acids. The V gene lost 3 bases and the J gene lost 4 bases, with 12 bases spanning the gap. CDR1 is MNHNS, CDR2 SASEGT, per germline. The CDR3 coding sequence is TGTGCCAGCAGTGATCAAGGACAGAGTAATGAAAAACTGTTTTTT. It specifies CASSDQGQSNEKLFF.

This clone was observed once. The chain combines TRBV5-1 with TRBJ2-2; D might be TRBD1 (5 bases). CDR1 is SGHRS, CDR2 YFSETQ, per germline. This CDR3 spans 15 amino acids. V was trimmed by 4 bases and J by 3 bases, leaving 13 bases between them. The CDR3 nucleotides read TGCGCCAGCAGCCTAGGGGTGGTAGACACCGGGGAGCTGTTTTTT. Its protein product is CASSLGVVDTGELFF. Full variable domain (missing parts from reference TRBV5-1 and TRBJ2-2): KAGVTQTPRYLIKTRGQQVTLSCSPISGHRSVSWYQQTPGQGLQFLFEYFSETQRNKGNFPGRFSGRQFSNSRSEMNVSTLELGDSALYLCASSLGVVDTGELFFGEGSRLTVL.

This clone was seen a single time. This chain links TRBV7-9 with TRBJ2-2; D not certain. This CDR3 comprises 13 residues. The germline gives CDR1 SEHNR, CDR2 FQNEAQ (reference sequence). The V end was cut by 7 bases, the J end by 6 bases, with 12 bases between. In nucleotides, the CDR3 is TGTGCCAGCACCATTACCGGTTCCGGGGAGCTGTTTTTT. Protein product: CASTITGSGELFF. The full variable domain, with the rest looked up from reference TRBV7-9 and TRBJ2-2, is DTGVSQNPRHKITKRGQNVTFRCDPISEHNRLYWYRQTLGQGPEFLTYFQNEAQLEKSRLLSDRFSAERPKGSFSTLEIQRTEQGDSAMYLCASTITGSGELFFGEGSRLTVL.

V usage is TRBV5-4 and J usage is TRBJ1-2; TRBD1 matches at 9 bases. Trimming cost V 3 bases and J 6 bases; bases outside gene matches: 9. Germline V gene sequence: CDR1 SGHNT, CDR2 YYREEE (reference sequence). The CDR3 is 15 residues long. CDR3 DNA: TGTGCCAGCAGCTCTCCGGGACAGGGTGCCCATGGCTACACCTTC. This gives the protein CASSSPGQGAHGYTF.

V gene TRBV4-1 combines with J gene TRBJ1-5; D is unresolved. Deletions cut 1 base from V and 7 bases from J, with 14 bases between. The germline V gene has CDR1 MGHRA and CDR2 YSYEKL. The CDR3 has 15 amino acids. The CDR3 nucleotides read TGCGCCAGCAGCCAAGTTGCGGCCGGGAGCCAGCCCCAGCATTTT. Translated, it gives CASSQVAAGSQPQHF.

V usage is TRBV30 and J usage is TRBJ2-3; D possibly corresponds to TRBD2 (6 bases). CDR1 is GTSNPN, CDR2 SVGIG, per germline (reference sequence). The CDR3 is 12 amino acids. The V end lost 0 bases, the J end lost 7 bases, and 8 bases lay between the germline ends. CDR3 sequence: CAWSVLAYTQYF. The CDR3 nucleotides are TGTGCCTGGAGTGTACTAGCATATACGCAGTATTTT.

V usage is TRBV2 and J usage is TRBJ2-3; D not resolved. Germline V lookup: CDR1 SNHLY, CDR2 FYNNEI. The CDR3 totals 12 residues. V was shortened by 2 bases and J by 6 bases, with 6 bases between the two germline ends. CDR3 region: CASSERSDTQYF. In DNA, the CDR3 is TGTGCCAGCAGTGAACGGAGTGATACGCAGTATTTT.

J is TRBJ1-5 and V is TRBV10-3; D is possibly TRBD1 (6 bases). The CDR3 is 13 amino acids. The germline CDR1 and CDR2 sequences are ENHRY and SYGVKD. V lost 6 bases to trimming and J lost 4 bases, with 10 bases between them. The CDR3 reads CAIRKDRNQPQHF. The DNA of the CDR3 is TGTGCCATCAGAAAGGACAGAAATCAGCCCCAGCATTTT.

This chain connects TRBV30 to TRBJ2-1, with D perhaps matching TRBD2 (5 bases). Germline CDR1 GTSNPN, CDR2 SVGIG (reference sequence). CDR3 size: 12 residues. The V end was cut by 3 bases, the J end by 7 bases, with 10 bases between. CDR3 coding DNA: TGTGCCTGGAGGCGGGCGCTGAATGAGCAGTTCTTC. Its translation: CAWRRALNEQFF.

V is TRBV10-3 and J is TRBJ2-6, with unresolved D. Trimming took 2 bases from V and 0 from J, leaving 5 bases between them. The CDR3 is made up of 15 amino acids. Germline V gives CDR1 ENHRY, CDR2 SYGVKD. In DNA, the CDR3 is TGTGCCATCAGTGAGCAGGACTCTGGGGCCAACGTCCTGACTTTC. Its translation: CAISEQDSGANVLTF.

The gene calls are TRBV4-3 and TRBJ2-1, with D tentatively TRBD1 or TRBD2 (5 bases each). Germline lookup yields CDR1 LGHNA and CDR2 YSLEER. CDR3 length equals 16 residues. The V end lost 0 bases, the J end lost 8 bases, and 17 bases lay between the germline ends. CDR3 sequence reads: CASSQDPMGRGDEQFF. The DNA of the CDR3 is TGCGCCAGCAGCCAAGATCCGATGGGAAGGGGAGATGAGCAGTTCTTC.

This rearrangement joins TRBV28 to TRBJ1-4, with D possibly matching TRBD1 (5 bases). CDR3 size: 14 residues. Trimming took off 9 bases at V and 8 bases at J, with 19 bases between the two ends. The germline V gene encodes CDR1 MDHEN and CDR2 SYDVKM. The CDR3 coding sequence is TGTGCCAGTTCGATGGGAGGGGTGGCGGAAAAACTGTTTTTT. As protein: CASSMGGVAEKLFF.